Presented here are 14 T cell receptor beta chains from one specimen sequenced in a study of cytomegalovirus exposure and HLA in healthy donors. It was with 60 Vbeta and 13 Jbeta primers that the PCR ran. The assay was immunoSEQ multiplex PCR, and TCRdb's table has in-frame clones only and misses some. This repertoire shows about 59,000 clones, 65% to 80% found once; its top ten account for under 8%. The source material was PBMCs. The receptors here all came from a man under 40 in good health and CMV-seropositive.

The J gene is TRBJ1-1, the V gene TRBV7-9, with D unresolved. V was trimmed by 7 bases and J by 11 bases, leaving 26 bases between them. The CDR3 spans 15 residues. In germline, CDR1 is SEHNR, CDR2 FQNEAQ (reference sequence). The CDR3 protein is CASTRTREPNLGAFF. In DNA form, the CDR3 reads TGTGCCAGCACCAGGACCCGGGAGCCGAACTTGGGGGCTTTCTTT.

The genes are TRBV5-4 and TRBJ2-7; 12 nucleotides line up with TRBD1. This CDR3 spans 14 amino acids. Unmatched junction bases numbered 5, after V lost 4 bases and J lost 6 bases. The germline V gene encodes CDR1 SGHNT and CDR2 YYREEE (reference sequence). The CDR3 DNA reads as TGTGCCAGCAGCCAGGGACAGGGGGCCCCCGAGCAGTACTTC. Its protein product is CASSQGQGAPEQYF.

V and J are TRBV29-1 and TRBJ1-5, with TRBD1 identical over 12 bases. This CDR3 has 15 amino acids. J was trimmed by 6 bases and V by 6 bases; bases with no gene match: 9. Per germline, CDR1 SQVTM and CDR2 ANQGSEA. In DNA, the CDR3 is TGCAGCGTGGAAATGGGACAGGGGGCCGGTCAGCCCCAGCATTTT. This gives the protein CSVEMGQGAGQPQHF.

The chain joins TRBV6-4 to TRBJ2-5; 9 bases match TRBD2. Germline CDR1 and CDR2: MRHNA and SNTAGT. The CDR3 is 15 residues long. V gave up 0 bases and J gave up 1 base; unmatched junction bases: 0. CDR3 sequence reads: CASSDSSGGQETQYF. For the CDR3, the DNA is TGTGCCAGCAGTGACTCTAGCGGGGGCCAAGAGACCCAGTACTTC.

Only a few counts were recorded for this clone. The DNA for the CDR3 is TGCGCCAGCAGCCAAGATTTTGGGAGCCGGGGGGGCTACACCTTC. It specifies CASSQDFGSRGGYTF. The chain has TRBV4-3 and TRBJ1-2; tentative D call: TRBD1 (5 bases). Between the trimmed V and J ends, which lost 0 bases and 8 bases, there was a span of 16 bases. Germline V gene lookup returns CDR1 LGHNA and CDR2 YSLEER. The length of the CDR3 is 15 residues.

This clone has more than one count but fewer than ten. With a much larger clone just one base away, this may be a read error. The sample carries other DNA sequences with the same CDR3. The V and J genes are TRBV6-4 and TRBJ2-3; 13 bases are a match to TRBD2. Germline V gene lookup returns CDR1 MRHNA and CDR2 SNTAGT. The CDR3 length is 15 residues. Trimming took 3 bases from V and 4 from J; bases not matched to a gene: 1. CDR3 bases: TGTGCCAGCAGTGAAACTAGCGGGGGGGCAGATACGCAGTATTTT. Protein product: CASSETSGGADTQYF.

The J gene is TRBJ2-2, the V gene TRBV10-3, with D possibly matching TRBD1 (5 bases). Germline assignment: CDR1 ENHRY and CDR2 SYGVKD. The CDR3 extends over 14 amino acids. Trimming shortened V by 8 bases and J by 4 bases, and 14 bases separated the two germline ends. The CDR3 DNA is TGTGCCATCCCTCGGCAGGGTCCCACCGGGGAGCTGTTTTTT. It specifies CAIPRQGPTGELFF.

This chain uses TRBV6-4 with TRBJ1-1; maybe TRBD1 (6 bases). Trimming pared 5 bases from V and 4 bases from J, leaving 14 bases between. Germline values: CDR1 MRHNA, CDR2 SNTAGT. This CDR3 region has 14 residues. This chain's CDR3 is CASSRHRVSTEAFF. Here the CDR3 DNA reads TGTGCCAGCAGTCGACACAGGGTGAGCACTGAAGCTTTCTTT.

The chain couples TRBV7-2 to TRBJ1-1; TRBD1 is a possible D gene (5 bases). Trimming left V 4 bases short and J 3 bases short, with 15 bases between. Germline V lookup: CDR1 SGHTA, CDR2 FQGNSA. There are 15 residues in the CDR3. This CDR3 reads CASSYSMQGYTEAFF. The CDR3 nucleotides are TGTGCCAGCAGCTACTCTATGCAGGGATACACTGAAGCTTTCTTT. The complete variable domain, with remaining parts taken from reference TRBV7-2 and TRBJ1-1, reads GAGVSQSPSNKVTEKGKDVELRCDPISGHTALYWYRQSLGQGLEFLIYFQGNSAPDKSGLPSDRFSAERTGGSVSTLTIQRTQQEDSAVYLCASSYSMQGYTEAFFGQGTRLTVV.

The chain couples TRBV4-1 to TRBJ2-5; 7 bases fit TRBD2. The tail of the sequence fits TRBJ2-7 better, so the J call may be wrong. CDR1 is MGHRA and CDR2 is YSYEKL in the germline V gene. The CDR3 is made up of 14 amino acids. As DNA, the CDR3 is TGCGCCAGCAGCCAGAGTCGGGGGGCCTACGAGCAGTACTTC. It is translated as CASSQSRGAYEQYF.

The gene calls are TRBV27 and TRBJ2-5; no reliable D call. Germline V CDR1 and CDR2: MNHEY, SMNVEV (reference sequence). This CDR3 is 11 amino acids long. Trimming shortened V by 4 bases and J by 4 bases, and 4 bases separated the two germline ends. The CDR3: CASSSRETQYF. CDR3 in DNA: TGTGCCAGCAGTTCCCGAGAGACCCAGTACTTC.

This chain links TRBV18 with TRBJ2-1; D ambiguous. There are 12 residues in the CDR3. Germline V gene data show CDR1 as KGHSH and CDR2 as LQKENI. V was trimmed by 3 bases and J by 6 bases, leaving 6 bases between them. CDR3 in DNA: TGTGCCAGCTCACCTGGGCGCAATGAGCAGTTCTTC. It specifies CASSPGRNEQFF.

There are a few counts of this clone. The V and J genes are TRBV28 and TRBJ2-2; 8 nucleotides line up with TRBD1. The CDR3 covers 17 residues. The V segment lost 6 bases and the J segment 2 bases; nucleotides outside the gene matches: 11. CDR1 is MDHEN, CDR2 SYDVKM, per germline. This CDR3 is CASSPAPGQGNTGELFF. The CDR3 DNA reads TGTGCCAGCAGCCCCGCCCCTGGACAGGGTAACACCGGGGAGCTGTTTTTT.

On this clone itself: This sample also contains other DNA sequences that code for the same CDR3. The rearrangement links TRBV10-3 to TRBJ1-2; 9 bases fit TRBD1. The CDR3 is 13 residues long. The germline V gene encodes CDR1 ENHRY and CDR2 SYGVKD. Unmatched junction bases numbered 2, after V lost 7 bases and J lost 2 bases. The CDR3 loop reads CAIKGQGNYGYTF. The CDR3 region has the DNA TGTGCCATCAAGGGACAGGGCAACTATGGCTACACCTTC.